This record looks at one T cell receptor (beta chain) sequence and its context. This entry belongs to a study of blood T cell repertoires in COVID-19. Study background: Specimens from acute and convalescent COVID-19 originated in the United States, Italy and Spain.

Assay: immunoSEQ multiplex PCR; the TCRdb copy retains only in-frame clones and omits some. The sample shows about 180,000 clones, approximately 88% of them seen only once. Trimming shortened V by 4 bases and J by 1 base, and 11 bases separated the two germline ends. The CDR3 sequence is 14 residues long. Germline lookup yields CDR1 SGHRS and CDR2 YFSETQ. Sequenced: peripheral blood. The chain links TRBV5-1 to TRBJ2-5, with D tentatively TRBD2 (5 bases). This clonotype was sampled from a woman between 25 and 40 years old with acute or convalescent COVID-19. In nucleotides, the CDR3 is TGCGCCAGCAGCCCAGCGGAGTCCCAAGAGACCCAGTACTTC. This translates into CASSPAESQETQYF.